The rows below give T cell receptor beta chains drawn from one sample of a study of spatial heterogeneity in lung cancer. In TCRdb, the 5' RACE reads were re-called with MiXCR into one record per CDR3 protein. The sample lists more than 75,000 distinct CDR3 sequences, less than 20% seen once, with just over 20% in the top ten. Here the sequenced sample was PBMCs, taken at follow-up. Every receptor here comes from a male donor with early-stage non-small cell lung cancer. Both conserved end residues are part of each CDR3. The order of the fields is D gene, V gene, J gene, CDR3 length, clone size, CDR3 DNA, CDR3 protein. D genes are given only for firm matches. Only some rows state a clone size, as once, few, many or a class for expanded clones.

.	TRBV10-3	TRBJ2-3	13	.	TGTGCCATCAGTGACCGGACAGAAGATACGCAGTATTTT	CAISDRTEDTQYF
TRBD2	TRBV19	TRBJ2-2	14	few	TGTGCCAGTAAGGGGACTAGCGAAACCGGGGAGCTGTTTTTT	CASKGTSETGELFF
TRBD1	TRBV9	TRBJ1-5	15	.	TGTGCCAGCAGCGTAGGGACAGGGCTACATCAGCCCCAGCATTTT	CASSVGTGLHQPQHF
.	TRBV18	TRBJ2-1	13	.	TGTGCCAGCTCACCAAAAATTGGCGATGAGCAGTTCTTC	CASSPKIGDEQFF
.	TRBV5-1	TRBJ2-1	11	.	TGCGCCAGCAGCTTGGGAACTGAGCAGTTCTTC	CASSLGTEQFF
TRBD2	TRBV6-4	TRBJ2-1	14	.	TGTGCCAGCGCCCCAGCGGGAGGGCCCTATGAGCAGTTCTTC	CASAPAGGPYEQFF
.	TRBV20-1	TRBJ1-1	14	few	TGCAGTGCGCCTAACCGACGGACGAACACTGAAGCTTTCTTT	CSAPNRRTNTEAFF
TRBD2	TRBV6-2/TRBV6-3	TRBJ2-5	15	.	TGTGCCAGCACCCCCGGGGGGGCAGGCGATGTGACCCAGTACTTC	CASTPGGAGDVTQYF
TRBD1	TRBV27	TRBJ2-1	14	few	TGTGCCAGCACCTTGGACAGGGCTAACAATGAGCAGTTCTTC	CASTLDRANNEQFF
TRBD1	TRBV20-1	TRBJ1-5	12	.	TGCAGTGCGGGACAGACCAATCAGCCCCAGCATTTT	CSAGQTNQPQHF
.	TRBV12-3/TRBV12-4	TRBJ1-2	14	few	TGTGCCAGCAGTCCCGACAGTGGTAACTATGGCTACACCTTC	CASSPDSGNYGYTF
.	TRBV9	TRBJ2-5	15	.	TGTGCCAGCAGCCCACGACCGATCCCACAAGAGACCCAGTACTTC	CASSPRPIPQETQYF
TRBD2	TRBV27	TRBJ2-5	18	few	TGTGCCAGCAGTTTAAGGGGAGCGCTAGCGGGAGGTGGAGAGACCCAGTACTTC	CASSLRGALAGGGETQYF
.	TRBV7-7	TRBJ2-3	15	few	TGTGCCAGCAGCTTACCGTTAGGCAGCACAGATACGCAGTATTTT	CASSLPLGSTDTQYF
.	TRBV25-1	TRBJ1-1	14	few	TGTGCCAGCAGTGCAGGACGGCTGAACACTGAAGCTTTCTTT	CASSAGRLNTEAFF
.	TRBV2	TRBJ2-1	15	few	TGTGCCAGCAGTGAAGGCGGAGGGATGATCGATGAGCAGTTCTTC	CASSEGGGMIDEQFF
TRBD2	TRBV9	TRBJ2-7	16	.	TGTGCCAGCAGCTCCGGACTAGCGGAGTCTAAGCGCGAGCAGTACTTC	CASSSGLAESKREQYF
TRBD2	TRBV29-1	TRBJ2-3	14	many	TGCAGCGTTGACAAGCGGGAGAGCACAGATACGCAGTATTTT	CSVDKRESTDTQYF
TRBD2	TRBV12-3/TRBV12-4	TRBJ2-1	18	.	TGTGCCAGCAGTCTGTCGGGACTAGCTTTTAACTCCTACAATGAGCAGTTCTTC	CASSLSGLAFNSYNEQFF
TRBD1	TRBV30	TRBJ1-1	15	.	TGTGCCCAAAGGAAACAGGGGCCTGTGAACACTGAAGCTTTCTTT	CAQRKQGPVNTEAFF
TRBD1	TRBV5-1	TRBJ1-1	13	.	TGCGCCAGCCGCAGGGGGCCGACCACTGAAGCTTTCTTT	CASRRGPTTEAFF
.	TRBV15	TRBJ2-1	15	few	TGTGCCACCAGCAAACTAGCTCCGGGGGCTAATGAGCAGTTCTTC	CATSKLAPGANEQFF
.	TRBV7-2	TRBJ2-5	15	.	TGTGCCAGCAGCTTAGTATGGGACGGGACATCGACCCAGTACTTC	CASSLVWDGTSTQYF
.	TRBV11-2	TRBJ1-4	13	.	TGTGCCAGCAGCTTAGGCACAACCGAAAAACTGTTTTTT	CASSLGTTEKLFF
TRBD2	TRBV7-7	TRBJ2-1	15	few	TGTGCCAGCAGCTTCCGTCCCGGGGGGACCGCTGAGCAGTTCTTC	CASSFRPGGTAEQFF
.	TRBV19	TRBJ1-2	14	few	TGTGCCAGTAGTATAGACCGTCGGGGCTATGGCTACACCTTC	CASSIDRRGYGYTF
.	TRBV28	TRBJ1-6	12	.	TGTGCCAGCAGTCGATTTAGCTCACCCCTCCACTTT	CASSRFSSPLHF
.	TRBV25-1	TRBJ2-7	16	.	TGTGCCAGCAGTGAAGGGTGGGGGACCCCTTCCTACGAGCAGTACTTC	CASSEGWGTPSYEQYF
.	TRBV5-1	TRBJ2-1	17	few	TGCGCCAGCAGCTTGGTAGTCTGGACAAGGATGGACGGTGAGCAGTTCTTC	CASSLVVWTRMDGEQFF
.	TRBV29-1	TRBJ2-1	11	few	TGCAGCGTTTGGTCAGGGAATGAGCAGTTCTTC	CSVWSGNEQFF
TRBD2	TRBV7-8	TRBJ2-1	15	few	TGTGCCAGCAGCTCAACGACTAGCGCCAACAATGAGCAGTTCTTC	CASSSTTSANNEQFF
.	TRBV10-3	TRBJ1-2	14	few	TGTGCCATCAGTGAGCGGCAGGGCACCTATGGCTACACCTTC	CAISERQGTYGYTF
.	TRBV30	TRBJ2-1	15	.	TGTGCCTGGAGTGTAGGAATTCGGACAGTCAATGAGCAGTTCTTC	CAWSVGIRTVNEQFF
TRBD1	TRBV9	TRBJ2-3	15	.	TGTGCCAGCAGCGTAGAAGGGACAGACGGAGATACGCAGTATTTT	CASSVEGTDGDTQYF
.	TRBV9	TRBJ2-5	14	few	TGTGCCAGCAGCGCCACCGGGCCTACCGAGACCCAGTACTTC	CASSATGPTETQYF
.	TRBV11-2	TRBJ1-2	14	.	TGTGCCAGCAGCTTCGCCGGGTCAGTCTATGGCTACACCTTC	CASSFAGSVYGYTF
.	TRBV28	TRBJ1-5	15	.	TGTGCCAGTATAGGACACGGAAATAGCAATCAGCCCCAGCATTTT	CASIGHGNSNQPQHF
.	TRBV18	TRBJ2-2	16	few	TGTGCCAGCTCAGAAGCCGGAAGGCCATACAGCGGGGAGCTGTTTTTT	CASSEAGRPYSGELFF
.	TRBV20-1	TRBJ1-2	12	.	TGCAGTGTTACCAACCGACAATATGGCTACACCTTC	CSVTNRQYGYTF
.	TRBV3-1	TRBJ1-2	13	few	TGTGCCAGCAGCCCCGAAGGTGACCTTGGCTACACCTTC	CASSPEGDLGYTF
.	TRBV4-1	TRBJ1-4	18	.	TGCGCCAGCAGCCAATCCCTGACAGGTCTCGCAACTAATGAAAAACTGTTTTTT	CASSQSLTGLATNEKLFF
.	TRBV20-1	TRBJ2-3	14	many	TGCAGTGCTAGAGTTCGTGGGAGCACAGATACGCAGTATTTT	CSARVRGSTDTQYF
TRBD1	TRBV30	TRBJ2-7	14	.	TGTGCCTGGGGCACCGGGACAGGGCCCCACGAGCAGTACTTC	CAWGTGTGPHEQYF
.	TRBV20-1	TRBJ2-1	12	few	TGCAGTGCTAGAGAGAGTGGGAATGAGCAGTTCTTC	CSARESGNEQFF
.	TRBV18	TRBJ2-2	15	few	TGTGCCAGCTCACCACCTCGCGCGAACACCGGGGAGCTGTTTTTT	CASSPPRANTGELFF
TRBD2	TRBV3-1	TRBJ2-3	15	.	TGTGCCAGCAGCCCGGGACTAGGCCGCACAGATACGCAGTATTTT	CASSPGLGRTDTQYF
.	TRBV24-1	TRBJ1-2	14	.	TGTGCCACCAGTGCCTCTGGGACCGAAAATGGCTACACCTTC	CATSASGTENGYTF
.	TRBV6-1	TRBJ2-5	15	few	TGTGCCAGCAGTGAAGTTGAACTCGACTTGGAGACCCAGTACTTC	CASSEVELDLETQYF
TRBD2	TRBV5-1	TRBJ2-1	15	.	TGCGCCAGCAGCTCCTCGGGACTAGCGGGAGTGGAGCAGTTCTTC	CASSSSGLAGVEQFF
.	TRBV20-1	TRBJ2-3	12	.	TGCAGTGCTAGAGATGGCCCAGATACGCAGTATTTT	CSARDGPDTQYF
TRBD2	TRBV12-3/TRBV12-4	TRBJ2-1	18	.	TGTGCCAGCAGTTTTTCCCGTCCAGTGGGAGGGCCCAGGAATGAGCAGTTCTTC	CASSFSRPVGGPRNEQFF
.	TRBV11-2	TRBJ2-3	16	.	TGTGCCAGCAGCTTAGATTTTGAGAGGCAGACAGATACGCAGTATTTT	CASSLDFERQTDTQYF
TRBD2	TRBV11-2	TRBJ2-2	22	.	TGTGCCAGCAGCCCAGGGATTAGGGCTAGCGGGAGTATCATGAGGGACACCGGGGAGCTGTTTTTT	CASSPGIRASGSIMRDTGELFF
TRBD2	TRBV20-1	TRBJ2-1	18	.	TGCAGTGCTAGAGTTTTAAGTACTAGCGGGGGCCGAAGAAATGAGCAGTTCTTC	CSARVLSTSGGRRNEQFF
TRBD1	TRBV9	TRBJ2-1	15	many	TGTGCCAGCAGGCTGATAACAGGGGGGTACAATGAGCAGTTCTTC	CASRLITGGYNEQFF
.	TRBV2	TRBJ2-1	13	.	TGTGCCAGCAGTGAAGGTTCTACTCGGGAGCAGTTCTTC	CASSEGSTREQFF
TRBD1	TRBV11-2	TRBJ2-1	14	few	TGTGCCAGCAGCTTAGGGACAGGGTCCAATGAGCAGTTCTTC	CASSLGTGSNEQFF